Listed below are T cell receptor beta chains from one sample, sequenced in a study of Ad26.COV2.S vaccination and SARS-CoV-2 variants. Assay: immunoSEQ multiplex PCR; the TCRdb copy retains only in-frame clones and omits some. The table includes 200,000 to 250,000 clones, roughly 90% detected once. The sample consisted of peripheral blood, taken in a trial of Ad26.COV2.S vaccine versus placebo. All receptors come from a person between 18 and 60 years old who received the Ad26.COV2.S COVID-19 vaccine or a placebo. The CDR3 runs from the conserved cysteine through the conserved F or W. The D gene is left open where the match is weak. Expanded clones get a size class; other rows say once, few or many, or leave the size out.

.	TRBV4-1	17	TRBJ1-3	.	TGCGCCAGCAGCCAAGAACCGGACTCCAGCTCTGGAAACACCATATATTTT	CASSQEPDSSSGNTIYF
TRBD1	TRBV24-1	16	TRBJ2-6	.	TGTGCCACCAGTGACCGGACAGGCTCTGGGGCCAACGTCCTGACTTTC	CATSDRTGSGANVLTF
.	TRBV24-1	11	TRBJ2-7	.	TGTGCCACCAGTGATACCTACGAGCAGTACTTC	CATSDTYEQYF
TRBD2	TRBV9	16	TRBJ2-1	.	TGTGCCAGCAGCGTAGAAGGGAGGGGACTTTACAATGAGCAGTTCTTC	CASSVEGRGLYNEQFF
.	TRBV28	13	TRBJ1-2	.	TGTGCCAGCACCTCCTTAGGGGGACAAGGCTACACCTTC	CASTSLGGQGYTF
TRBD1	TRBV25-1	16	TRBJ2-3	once	TGTGCCAGCAGTGCAAGGACAGGGGCTATTACAGATACGCAGTATTTT	CASSARTGAITDTQYF
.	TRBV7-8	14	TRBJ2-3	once	TGTGCCAGCAGCGGGAGGTCTAGCACAGATACGCAGTATTTT	CASSGRSSTDTQYF
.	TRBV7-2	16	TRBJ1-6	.	TGTGCCAGCAGCTTAGCCAAGGGCGGGCTTGGATCACCCCTCCACTTT	CASSLAKGGLGSPLHF
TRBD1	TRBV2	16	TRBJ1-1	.	TGTGCCAGCAGTGCGGAAGGGGGACAGGGGGCCGCTGAAGCTTTCTTT	CASSAEGGQGAAEAFF
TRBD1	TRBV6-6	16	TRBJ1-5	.	TGTGCCAGCAGTTATTCAGGGGGAGGCGGCAATCAACCCCAGCATTTT	CASSYSGGGGNQPQHF
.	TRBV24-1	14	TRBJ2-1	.	TGTGCCACCGCAGGGGCGGGAGAGGCGAATGAGCAGTTCTTC	CATAGAGEANEQFF
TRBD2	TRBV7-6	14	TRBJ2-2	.	TGTGCCAGCGGCCCCCGAACGACTAGCGCCGAGCTGTTTTTT	CASGPRTTSAELFF
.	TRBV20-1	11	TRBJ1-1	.	TGCAGTGCTAGCGGGTTTCCTGAAGCTTTCTTT	CSASGFPEAFF
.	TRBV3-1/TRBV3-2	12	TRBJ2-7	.	TGTGCCAGCAGCCAGCTGACAGGCGAGCAGTACTTC	CASSQLTGEQYF
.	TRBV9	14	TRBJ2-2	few	TGTGCCAGCAGCGTCCGCAGGGTCACCGGGGAGCTGTTTTTT	CASSVRRVTGELFF
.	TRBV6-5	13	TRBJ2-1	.	TGTGCCAGCAGGGAGGCATGGGACAATGAGCAGTTCTTC	CASREAWDNEQFF
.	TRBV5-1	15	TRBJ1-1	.	TGCGCCAGCAGCCCAGGACACGGACGGAGGACTGAAGCTTTCTTT	CASSPGHGRRTEAFF
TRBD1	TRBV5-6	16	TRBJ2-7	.	TGTGCCAGCAGCTTGCCGACAGGGCTCCTCTCCTACGAGCAGTACTTC	CASSLPTGLLSYEQYF
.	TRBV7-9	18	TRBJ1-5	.	TGTGCCAGCAGCTCCGGCCTGGCAGGGGACTATAGCAATCAGCCCCAGCATTTT	CASSSGLAGDYSNQPQHF
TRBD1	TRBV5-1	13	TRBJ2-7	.	TGCGCCAGCAGCTACGGACAGGACTACGAGCAGTACTTC	CASSYGQDYEQYF
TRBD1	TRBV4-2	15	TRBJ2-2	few	TGTGCCAGCAGCCAAGGGACAGGGGGTGTCGGGGAGCTGTTTTTT	CASSQGTGGVGELFF
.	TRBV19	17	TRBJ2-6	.	TGTGCCAGAGGGGGAACAGGGCCCCACTCTGGGGCCAACGTCCTGACTTTC	CARGGTGPHSGANVLTF
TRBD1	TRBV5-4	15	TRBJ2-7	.	TGTGCCAGCAGCTTGGGAAGGGACAGGGCCCACGAGCAGTACTTC	CASSLGRDRAHEQYF
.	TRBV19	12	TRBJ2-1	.	TGTGCCACCAGCCCAGCACCCAATGAGCAGTTCTTC	CATSPAPNEQFF
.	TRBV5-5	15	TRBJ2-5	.	TGTGCCAGCAGCTGGGGCAAGGGGCGAGGAGAGACCCAGTACTTC	CASSWGKGRGETQYF
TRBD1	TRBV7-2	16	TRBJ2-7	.	TGTGCCAGCAGCCAGGGACAGGGACACCCACTCTACGAGCAGTACTTC	CASSQGQGHPLYEQYF
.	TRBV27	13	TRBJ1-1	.	TGTGCCAGCAGACAGGGAGTATATGCTGAAGCTTTCTTT	CASRQGVYAEAFF
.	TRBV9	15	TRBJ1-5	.	TGTGCCAGCAGCGCGGGCCTCGAGAGGAATCAGCCCCAGCATTTT	CASSAGLERNQPQHF
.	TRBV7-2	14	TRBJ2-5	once	TGTGCCAGCAGCTTTAGCCGGGGCAAAGAGACCCAGTACTTC	CASSFSRGKETQYF
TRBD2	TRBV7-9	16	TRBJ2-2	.	TGTGCCAGCAGCCCGGTAGCGGGAGAAGACACCGGGGAGCTGTTTTTT	CASSPVAGEDTGELFF
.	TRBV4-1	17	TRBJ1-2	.	TGCGCCAGCAGCCAAGGGGGGGGCCCGACCCTCCGGGATGGCTACACCTTC	CASSQGGGPTLRDGYTF
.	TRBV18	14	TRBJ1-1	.	TGTGCCAGCTCACCCGAACAGATGAACACTGAAGCTTTCTTT	CASSPEQMNTEAFF
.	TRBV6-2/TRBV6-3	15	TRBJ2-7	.	TGTGCCAGCAGTTACGTGGGCAGGCCCTCCTACGAGCAGTACTTC	CASSYVGRPSYEQYF
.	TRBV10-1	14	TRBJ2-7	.	TGCGCCAGCAGTGAGGACGAGGGGCTCCACGAGCAGTACTTC	CASSEDEGLHEQYF
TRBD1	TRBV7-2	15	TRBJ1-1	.	TGTGCCAGCAGCTGGGGACAGGGGCTGAGCACTGAAGCTTTCTTT	CASSWGQGLSTEAFF
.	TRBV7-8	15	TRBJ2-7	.	TGTGCCAGCAGCCCCAGGACGGGGAAGGCTTACGAGCAGTACTTC	CASSPRTGKAYEQYF
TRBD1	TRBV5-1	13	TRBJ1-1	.	TGCGCCAGCAGCTTGGGAGTAGGGGGCGAAGCTTTCTTT	CASSLGVGGEAFF
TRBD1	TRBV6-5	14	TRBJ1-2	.	TGTGCCAGCAGGTCGACAGGGGGCACCTATGGCTACACCTTC	CASRSTGGTYGYTF
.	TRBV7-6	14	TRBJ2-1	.	TGTGCCAGCAGTTATAGGGGCTCCTACAATGAGCAGTTCTTC	CASSYRGSYNEQFF
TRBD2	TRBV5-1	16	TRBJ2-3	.	TGCGCCAGCAGCTTGGATAACGCGGGGGGCACAGATACGCAGTATTTT	CASSLDNAGGTDTQYF
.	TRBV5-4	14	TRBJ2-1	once	TGTGCCAGCAGCTTGGGGGGGCCCTACAATGAGCAGTTCTTC	CASSLGGPYNEQFF
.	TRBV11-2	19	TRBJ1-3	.	TGTGCCAGCAGCCGACTGAACCCGAACCAGGTCCTATCTGGAAACACCATATATTTT	CASSRLNPNQVLSGNTIYF